The 2 T cell receptor beta chains reported below all come from one sample, sequenced in a study of blood T cell repertoires in COVID-19. Profiling relied on immunoSEQ multiplex PCR, and the TCRdb table lists in-frame clones only, not all of them. The profile covers 70,000 or so clones, with 90% appearing a single time and roughly 9.7% taken by the ten largest. The sequenced material came from peripheral blood. Source of these receptors: a human donor in a cohort sampled during active COVID-19.

The gene calls are TRBV19 and TRBJ2-1, with a tentative D call TRBD1 (6 bases). This CDR3 has 15 amino acids. Germline CDR1 LNHDA, CDR2 SQIVND (reference sequence). V was clipped by 6 bases and J by 6 bases, with 18 bases between them. CDR3 in DNA: TGTGCCAGTAGAGTGGGGGCGGCTTCTTCCAATGAGCAGTTCTTC. Amino acid sequence: CASRVGAASSNEQFF.

This clone was counted only a few times. V gene TRBV9 combines with J gene TRBJ2-2, with a possible D match to TRBD2 (5 bases). The V and J ends lost 4 bases and 2 bases respectively, with 12 bases between them. Germline CDR1 and CDR2: SGDLS and YYNGEE. This CDR3 has 15 residues. The CDR3 DNA sequence: TGTGCCAGCAGCCCCTTGGCGGGCAACACCGGGGAGCTGTTTTTT. As protein: CASSPLAGNTGELFF. Filled out from reference TRBV9 and TRBJ2-2, the complete variable domain reads DSGVTQTPKHLITATGQRVTLRCSPRSGDLSVYWYQQSLDQGLQFLIQYYNGEERAKGNILERFSAQQFPDLHSELNLSSLELGDSALYFCASSPLAGNTGELFFGEGSRLTVL.